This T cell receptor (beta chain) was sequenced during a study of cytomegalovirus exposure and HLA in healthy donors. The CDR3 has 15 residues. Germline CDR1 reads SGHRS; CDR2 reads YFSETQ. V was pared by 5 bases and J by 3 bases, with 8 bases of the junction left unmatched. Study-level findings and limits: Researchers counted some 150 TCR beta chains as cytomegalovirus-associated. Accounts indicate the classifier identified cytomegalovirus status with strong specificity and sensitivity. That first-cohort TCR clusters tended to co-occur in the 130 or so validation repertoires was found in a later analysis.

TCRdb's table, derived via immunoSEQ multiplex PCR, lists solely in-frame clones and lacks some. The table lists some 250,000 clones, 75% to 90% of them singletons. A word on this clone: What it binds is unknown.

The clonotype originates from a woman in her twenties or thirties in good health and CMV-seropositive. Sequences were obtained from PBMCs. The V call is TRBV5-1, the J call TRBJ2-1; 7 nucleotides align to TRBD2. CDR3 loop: CASRMGSGGYNEQFF. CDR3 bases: TGCGCCAGCAGGATGGGGTCGGGAGGCTACAATGAGCAGTTCTTC.